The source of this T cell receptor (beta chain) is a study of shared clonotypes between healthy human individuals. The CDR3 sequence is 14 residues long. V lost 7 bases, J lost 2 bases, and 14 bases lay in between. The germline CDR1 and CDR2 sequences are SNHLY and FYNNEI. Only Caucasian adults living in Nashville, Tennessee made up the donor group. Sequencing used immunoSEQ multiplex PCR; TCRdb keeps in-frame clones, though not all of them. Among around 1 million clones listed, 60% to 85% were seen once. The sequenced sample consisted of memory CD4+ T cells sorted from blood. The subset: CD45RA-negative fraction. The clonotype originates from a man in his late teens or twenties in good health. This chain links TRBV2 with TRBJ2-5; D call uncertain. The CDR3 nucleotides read TGTGCCAGCAACAAATTCGGATCTCAAGAGACCCAGTACTTC. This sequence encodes CASNKFGSQETQYF.